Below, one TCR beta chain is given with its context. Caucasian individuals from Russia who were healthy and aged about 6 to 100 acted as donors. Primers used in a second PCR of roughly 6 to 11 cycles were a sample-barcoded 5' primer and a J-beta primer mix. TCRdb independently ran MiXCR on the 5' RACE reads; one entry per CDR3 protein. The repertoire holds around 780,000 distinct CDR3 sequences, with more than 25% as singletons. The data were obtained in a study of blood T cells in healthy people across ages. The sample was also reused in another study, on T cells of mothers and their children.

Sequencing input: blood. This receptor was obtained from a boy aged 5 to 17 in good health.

The DNA for the CDR3 is TGTGCCAGCAATGGGCCAGGGGACTACGAGCAGTACTTC. Encoded protein: CASNGPGDYEQYF. V gene TRBV12-3 or TRBV12-4 combines with J gene TRBJ2-5; a weak D match, TRBD1 (6 bases). With the DNA end fitting TRBJ2-7 better, the J assignment may be wrong. There are 13 residues in the CDR3.